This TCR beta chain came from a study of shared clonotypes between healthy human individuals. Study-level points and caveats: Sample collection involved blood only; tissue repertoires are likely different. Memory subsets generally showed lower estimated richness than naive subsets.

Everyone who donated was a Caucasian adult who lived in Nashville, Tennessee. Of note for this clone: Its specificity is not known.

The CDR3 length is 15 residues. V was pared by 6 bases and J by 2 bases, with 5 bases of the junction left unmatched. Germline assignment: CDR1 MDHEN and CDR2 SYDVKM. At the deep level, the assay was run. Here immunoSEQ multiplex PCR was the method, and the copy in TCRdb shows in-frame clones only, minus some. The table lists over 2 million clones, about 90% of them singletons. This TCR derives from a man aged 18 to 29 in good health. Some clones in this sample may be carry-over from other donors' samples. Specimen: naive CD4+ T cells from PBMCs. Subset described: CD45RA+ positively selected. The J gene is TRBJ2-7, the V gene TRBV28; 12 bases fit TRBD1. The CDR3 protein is CASSRWDRGPYEQYF. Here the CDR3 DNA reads TGTGCCAGCAGCCGTTGGGACAGGGGGCCCTACGAGCAGTACTTC.